This TCR beta chain originates from a study of regulatory T cells in long-lasting Graves disease listed by TCRdb under 2021. Regarding the research as a whole: In the newly diagnosed Graves' disease group, patients had been taking antithyroid drugs for less than 3 months. Peripheral blood TCR sequencing and RNA sequencing compared persistent Graves' disease patients with newly diagnosed Graves' disease patients. The study was conducted in China and was registered as a clinical trial. A total of around 35 samples underwent TCR sequencing, from about 13 patients with persistent Graves' disease and 20 patients with newly diagnosed Graves' disease.

Paper-wide results and their limitations: A larger number of public clonotypes was shared among persistent patients (fewer than 3,000) than among newly diagnosed patients (around 870). As a limitation, the authors acknowledged that the small sample size may reduce accuracy. Only the TCR beta chain was sequenced and analyzed. Lower TCR Shannon entropy and fewer highly expanded clones were observed in persistent Graves' disease patients than in newly diagnosed patients, which suggested clonal expansion. TRBV28, TRBJ1-2 and TRBJ2-5 were preferentially used in persistent disease, while TRBV20-1 and TRBJ2-1 were favored in newly diagnosed disease. Because the primary lesion, thyroid tissue, could not be accessed, the study looked at peripheral blood alone.

Library preparation was by multiplex PCR. The data were produced on an Illumina HiSeq 4000. CDR3 regions were amplified by Arm-PCR with iRepertoire HTBI primers to construct TCR beta libraries. Before sequencing, the PCR products underwent gel purification. In the source study's methods: A total of fewer than 80 TRBV and approximately 15 TRBJ segments were identified across samples and were used for gene usage analysis of CDR3 amino acid clonotypes. COPE and FqMerger were used to merge filtered high-quality paired reads into contigs. Contigs were aligned with BLAST to IMGT TRBV, TRBD and TRBJ reference genes, and CDR3 was defined per IMGT. Highly expanded clones were defined as clonotypes with a frequency above 0.1%. Shannon entropy served as the measure of repertoire diversity, while the Gini coefficient captured V-J evenness. A clonotype was considered public if more than one individual shared it. Using fastp trimming at Q25 and MiXCR clonotype assembly, TCRdb reanalyzed the public sequencing data and kept in-frame beta chains. Duplicate CDR3 protein sequences are folded into a single record with the most common DNA and genes. None of the V and J calls come from the authors' own analysis; TCRdb made them. The sample table records 520,000 or so distinct CDR3 sequences; 12% of these occur just once. The ten biggest clones cover approximately 9% of the sample.

As regards this clonotype: Which antigen it targets is not known. Per-base qualities were not stored, and no clone one base away is much larger.

The germline V gene gives CDR1 as SNHLY and CDR2 as FYNNEI. The CDR3 starts with the cysteine, ends with the phenylalanine, and has 13 residues. Just the 39-base CDR3 DNA is kept, in frame starting at base 1. Reading the label with the study, this specimen's time point is: newly diagnosed GD, antithyroid drugs for less than 3 months. For both TCR sequencing and RNA sequencing, RNA was extracted from PBMCs using TRIzol. Graves' disease was diagnosed according to American Thyroid Association guidelines. Recruitment of patients was carried out at an endocrinology department in Xi'an, China. From each patient, approximately 9 milliliters of peripheral blood was collected into an EDTA anticoagulant tube. Ficoll Paque Plus density gradient separation was used to isolate PBMCs, and no further T cell sorting was performed. An Agilent 2100 Bioanalyzer and agarose gel were used to check RNA quality, while a NanoDrop 2000 measured RNA concentration.

The sample was also reused in another study, on T cells in Graves' hyperthyroidism and ophthalmopathy. Taken from the second paper: A patient counted as having stable Graves' hyperthyroidism if no progression to ophthalmopathy occurred over 18 months of follow-up. Hyperthyroidism patients were newly diagnosed, had a disease duration of under 2 months, and were aged 18 to 65 years. Any patient with an uncontrolled infection, another autoimmune disease, pregnancy or lactation was excluded. Diagnoses were based on clinical symptoms, serum thyroxine and TRAb, thyroid ultrasound and orbital computed tomography. For the first round of RT-PCR on the TCR CDR3, the HTBI primer set was used together with the Qiagen OneStep RT-PCR kit. Most expanded thyroid clonotypes (frequency above 0.001) were also detected in blood, a finding suggesting that blood repertoires may reflect thyroid immune responses. Ophthalmopathy was separated from stable hyperthyroidism by a 13 V-J signature model, with approximately 85% sensitivity and around 81% specificity obtained in cross-validation and 80%/75% obtained in testing. In validation, the model predicted progression to ophthalmopathy a median of roughly six months before onset, with over 55% sensitivity and nearly 75% specificity. A discovery cohort of fewer than 110 patients, approximately 45 with Graves' ophthalmopathy and approximately 55 with stable Graves' hyperthyroidism, was used to find distinguishing TCR V-J signatures. An independent validation cohort of about 20 hyperthyroidism patients and about 15 patients who later progressed to ophthalmopathy tested prospective prediction of ophthalmopathy. The 95 to 100 discovery patients were randomly split 7:3 into training and test sets. In more than five Graves' hyperthyroidism patients, the study also compared T-cell repertoires from thyroid tissue with T-cell repertoires from blood. Once sampling was done, hyperthyroidism patients were given methimazole at a starting dose of 30 mg daily, whereas ophthalmopathy patients were given high-dose intravenous methylprednisolone. A second multiplex PCR round built the libraries, followed by size selection and purification. Sequencing of the libraries was done on an Illumina HiSeq2000 using paired-end 100 bp reads. SOAPnuke was used to process the raw data, throwing out any read that contained adapters or uncalled bases, had a mean Phred below 15, or lacked an exact constant-primer or identifier match. High-quality paired reads were merged using COPE v1.2.5, and each unique nucleotide sequence was defined as a clonotype. MiTCR v1.1 was used to align clonotypes to the IMGT TRBV, TRBD and TRBJ reference segments. The analysis was restricted to V-J combinations with a frequency above 0.0001, which together covered 99% to 99.2% of the repertoires. A TCS score was defined as the ratio of F50 (clonal expansion) to E x V (chaos), with BLOSUM62-based TCRdist applied between CDR3 peptides within each V-J. Welch's t-statistics and random forest reduced around 550 V-J features to 13, which were used in a naive Bayes classifier (R e1071). No statistical method was used to fix the sample size in advance, and group allocation was not hidden from the investigators. TCR Vbeta CDR3 sequencing of 135 peripheral blood samples (fewer than 45 ophthalmopathy, around 80 hyperthyroidism and roughly 17 progressor patients) is reported in the paper.

This sequence originates from a woman under 40 with Graves disease. Donor details come from another sample of the same person, matched by shared clones. This chain joins TRBV2 to TRBJ2-3; TRBD1 aligns with 11 central bases. The last part of the DNA fits TRBJ2-5 better; the J call may be wrong. The specimen comprised peripheral blood mononuclear cells (PBMCs), sampled at new diagnosis, from a patient treated with antithyroid drugs. At the DNA level, the sequence is TGTGCCAGCAGGGACAGGGGGCTGGAGACCCAGTACTTC. This yields the protein CASRDRGLETQYF.